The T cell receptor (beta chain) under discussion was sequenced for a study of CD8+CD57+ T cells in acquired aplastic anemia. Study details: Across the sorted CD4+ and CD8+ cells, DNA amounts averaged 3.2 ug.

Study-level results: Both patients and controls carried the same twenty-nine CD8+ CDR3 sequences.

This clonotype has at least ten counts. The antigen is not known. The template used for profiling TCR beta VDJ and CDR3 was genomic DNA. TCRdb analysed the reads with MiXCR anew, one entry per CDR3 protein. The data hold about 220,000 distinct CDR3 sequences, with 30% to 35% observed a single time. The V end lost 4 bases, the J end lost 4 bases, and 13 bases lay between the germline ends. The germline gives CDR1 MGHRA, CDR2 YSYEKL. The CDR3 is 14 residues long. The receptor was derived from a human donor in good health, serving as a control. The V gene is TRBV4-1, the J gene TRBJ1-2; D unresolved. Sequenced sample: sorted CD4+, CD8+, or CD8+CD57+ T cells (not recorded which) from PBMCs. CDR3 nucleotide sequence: TGCGCCAGCAGCCCCCGGGCCCAGGTCTATGGCTACACCTTC. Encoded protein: CASSPRAQVYGYTF.